Below, one T cell receptor (beta chain) is given with its context. This entry is derived from a study of identical twins. TCRdb passed the 5' RACE reads through MiXCR, listing each CDR3 protein once. The sample shows 200,000 to 250,000 distinct CDR3 sequences, 7% to 8.5% of them seen only once. The V end lost 5 bases, the J end lost 2 bases, and 10 bases lay between the germline ends. The CDR3 is 14 amino acids. The same data also contributed to another study, on yellow fever vaccine responses in identical twins.

This TCR came from a woman aged 18 to 35 in good health. The chain is built from TRBV12-3 or TRBV12-4 and TRBJ2-1; D gene unclear. Specimen: CD8+ T cells sorted from blood. The CDR3 loop is CASSLGFAYNEQFF. CDR3 DNA sequence: TGTGCCAGCAGTCTAGGTTTCGCCTACAATGAGCAGTTCTTC.